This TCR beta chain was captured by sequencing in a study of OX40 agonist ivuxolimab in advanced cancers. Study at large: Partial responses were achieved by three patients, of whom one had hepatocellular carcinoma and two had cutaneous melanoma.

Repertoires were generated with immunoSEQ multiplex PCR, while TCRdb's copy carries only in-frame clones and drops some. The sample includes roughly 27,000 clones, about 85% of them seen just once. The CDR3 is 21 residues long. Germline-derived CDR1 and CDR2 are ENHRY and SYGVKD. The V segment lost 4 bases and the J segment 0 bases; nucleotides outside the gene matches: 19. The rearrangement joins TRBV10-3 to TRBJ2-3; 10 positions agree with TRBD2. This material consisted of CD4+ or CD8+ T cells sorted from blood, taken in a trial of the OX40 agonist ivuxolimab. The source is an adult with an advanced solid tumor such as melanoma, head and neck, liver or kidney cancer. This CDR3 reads CAISGPRFGAGGPGSTDTQYF. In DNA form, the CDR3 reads TGTGCCATCAGTGGCCCGAGGTTTGGAGCGGGGGGGCCAGGCAGCACAGATACGCAGTATTTT.